The present TCR beta chain was sequenced within a study of vaccination and CD4 T cells after COVID-19. Study as a whole: According to the study, participants were given two doses of BNT162b2 or mRNA-1273 vaccine. Post-vaccination samples were procured at a median of 72 days following dose two (range 14 to 241).

Note on this clonotype: The antigen remains unidentified.

The CDR3 runs to 13 residues. With 6 bases clipped from V and 4 bases from J, the junction kept 3 bases outside the gene matches. Germline CDR1 SEHNR, CDR2 FQNEAQ (reference sequence). TCRdb used MiXCR to reprocess the PCR reads, holding one entry per CDR3 protein. Of 20,000 or so distinct CDR3 sequences listed, just over 60% are singletons. Study-level results: Analysis of convalescent patients found that 304 of 307 vaccine-specific clones were spike mono-reactive.

Source: CD4+ T cells from blood, taken after SARS-CoV-2 vaccination. The genes are TRBV7-9 and TRBJ1-3; 7 positions match TRBD1. The source is a human donor who had recovered from COVID-19. The CDR3 is CASSRQGGNTIYF. Here the CDR3 DNA reads TGTGCCAGCAGTCGACAGGGAGGAAACACCATATATTTT.